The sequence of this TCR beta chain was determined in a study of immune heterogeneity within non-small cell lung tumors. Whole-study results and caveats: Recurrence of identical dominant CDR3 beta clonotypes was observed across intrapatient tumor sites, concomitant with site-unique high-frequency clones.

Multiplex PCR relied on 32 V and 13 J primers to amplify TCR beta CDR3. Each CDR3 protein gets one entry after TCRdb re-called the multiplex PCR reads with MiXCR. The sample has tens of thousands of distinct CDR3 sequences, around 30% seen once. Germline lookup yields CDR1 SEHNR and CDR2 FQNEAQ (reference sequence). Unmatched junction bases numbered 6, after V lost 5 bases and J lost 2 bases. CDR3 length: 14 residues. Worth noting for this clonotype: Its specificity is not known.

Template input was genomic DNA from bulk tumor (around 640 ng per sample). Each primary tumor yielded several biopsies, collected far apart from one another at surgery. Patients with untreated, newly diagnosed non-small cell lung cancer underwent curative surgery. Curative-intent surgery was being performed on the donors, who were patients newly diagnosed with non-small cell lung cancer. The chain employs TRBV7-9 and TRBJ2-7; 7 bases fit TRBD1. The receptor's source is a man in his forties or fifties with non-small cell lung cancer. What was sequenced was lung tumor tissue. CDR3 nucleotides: TGTGCCAGCAGCCCCGGGACAGACCCCTACGAGCAGTACTTC. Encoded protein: CASSPGTDPYEQYF.